The rows below give T cell receptor beta chains drawn from one sample of a study of siplizumab effects on memory and regulatory T cells. The assay was immunoSEQ multiplex PCR, and TCRdb's table has in-frame clones only and misses some. The sample includes some 100,000 clones, more than 85% of them seen just once. Material for sequencing was CD4+ T cells sorted from blood. The receptors stem from a human donor in good health. Some clones in this sample may be carry-over from other donors' samples. The CDR3 runs from the conserved cysteine through the conserved F or W. D genes are given only for firm matches. Only some rows state a clone size, as once, few, many or a class for expanded clones.

v_call	clone_size	j_call	d_call	cdr3_nt	cdr3_aa
TRBV5-1	.	TRBJ2-2	.	TGCGCCAGCAGCTTGGGGCATCAGAACACCGGGGAGCTGTTTTTT	CASSLGHQNTGELFF
TRBV9	.	TRBJ2-1	.	TGTGCCAGCAGCGTAGAGGAGGGGGTCTACAATGAGCAGTTCTTC	CASSVEEGVYNEQFF
TRBV19	.	TRBJ2-4	TRBD1	TGTGCCAGTATGGTTAATAGGTGGGACAGAGACATTCAGTACTTC	CASMVNRWDRDIQYF
TRBV7-9	.	TRBJ1-1	.	TGTGCCAGCAGCTTAAAAGGACCTGAAGCTTTCTTT	CASSLKGPEAFF
TRBV7-3	.	TRBJ2-3	TRBD1	TGTGCCAGCAGCTCACGAACAGGGGGGTATAGAGATACGCAGTATTTT	CASSSRTGGYRDTQYF
TRBV2	once	TRBJ1-1	.	TGTGCCAGCAGTCTGACAGGGAACACTGAAGCTTTCTTT	CASSLTGNTEAFF
TRBV28	.	TRBJ2-1	.	TGTGCCAGCAGTTTGGGAACCGGTCATGAGCAGTTCTTC	CASSLGTGHEQFF
TRBV19	.	TRBJ1-1	TRBD1	TGTGCCAGTAGAGGGGGGACAGGTAACACTGAAGCTTTCTTT	CASRGGTGNTEAFF
TRBV28	.	TRBJ2-6	TRBD1	TGTGCCAGCAGTTTTCATGCAGGGGGCCACTCTGGGGCCAACGTCCTGACTTTC	CASSFHAGGHSGANVLTF
TRBV29-1	.	TRBJ1-1	.	TGCAGCGAACACGACACGTCTACTGAAGCTTTCTTT	CSEHDTSTEAFF
TRBV5-1	.	TRBJ2-3	TRBD2	TGCGCCAGCAGCCGTACTAGCGGGAGAGCAGATACGCAGTATTTT	CASSRTSGRADTQYF
TRBV5-1	.	TRBJ2-3	TRBD1	TGCGCCAGCAGCTGGCCCGGGACAGGGTTCCCAGATACGCAGTATTTT	CASSWPGTGFPDTQYF
TRBV18	.	TRBJ1-2	.	TGTGCCAGCTCACCCCGAGACCGCCCCTATGGCTACACCTTC	CASSPRDRPYGYTF